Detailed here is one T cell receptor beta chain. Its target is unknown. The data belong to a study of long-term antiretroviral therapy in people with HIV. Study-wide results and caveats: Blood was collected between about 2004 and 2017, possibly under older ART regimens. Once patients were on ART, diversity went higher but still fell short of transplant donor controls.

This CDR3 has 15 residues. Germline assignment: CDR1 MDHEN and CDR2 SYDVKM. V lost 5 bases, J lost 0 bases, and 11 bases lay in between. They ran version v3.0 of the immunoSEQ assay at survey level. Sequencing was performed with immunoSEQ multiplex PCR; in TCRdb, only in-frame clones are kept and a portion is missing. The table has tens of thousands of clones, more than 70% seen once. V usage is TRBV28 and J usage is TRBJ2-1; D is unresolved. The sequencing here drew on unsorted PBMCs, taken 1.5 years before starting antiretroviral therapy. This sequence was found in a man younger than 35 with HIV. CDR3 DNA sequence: TGTGCCAGCAGTGATCGGGTTAGCTCCTACAATGAGCAGTTCTTC. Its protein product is CASSDRVSSYNEQFF.